This TCR beta chain was obtained from a study of blood T cell repertoires in COVID-19. Study-level information: Sources were T cells, B-cell-depleted T cells, or PBMCs; the material itself was cDNA or gDNA.

Repertoires were generated with immunoSEQ multiplex PCR, while TCRdb's copy carries only in-frame clones and drops some. This sample carries tens of thousands of clones, approximately 92% of them seen once, and the ten largest clones take roughly 5.2%. Concerning this clone: One end of the junction does not line up with germline, which may come from a read error.

The sample was peripheral blood. This receptor was obtained from a human donor in a cohort sampled during active COVID-19.

The CDR3 sequence is CASSRTGF. The DNA for the CDR3 is TGTGCCAGCAGCAGAACGGGTTTT. The chain couples TRBV2 to TRBJ1-1; no clear D gene. Germline assignment: CDR1 SNHLY and CDR2 FYNNEI. The length of the CDR3 is 8 residues.